This paragraph reports one TCR beta chain. Its antigen is still unknown. Produced via immunoSEQ multiplex PCR; TCRdb's table is partial and in-frame only. The table lists about 41,000 clones, roughly 80% of them singletons. The data were obtained in a study of T cell clonotyping in hematopoietic cell transplantation. Overall study findings and caveats: Broader posttransplant TCR repertoire diversity was predicted by graft donor and pretransplant recipient Inverse Simpson Index values. Cells were unsorted, so CD4 and CD8 contributions were not separated. Pathologically expanded recipient clonotypes increased progressively from day 30 to day 180 as diversity fell.

CDR1 and CDR2 from the germline V gene are SGHDT and YYEEEE. Trimming stripped 2 bases from V and 3 bases from J, with 14 bases between. The CDR3 runs 16 residues. Time point noted: recipient sample about 28 days before transplant, after cytoreduction. Samples: about 28 days before transplant, then days 30, 100 and 180 after. This chain uses TRBV5-6 with TRBJ1-4; tentatively, D is TRBD1 (6 bases). The source material was peripheral blood mononuclear cells, sampled before stem cell transplant. The sequence derives from a man aged 55 to 69 with myelodysplastic syndrome. Some clones in this sample may be carry-over from other donors' samples. CDR3 protein: CASSFGTTGPNEKLFF. Written as DNA, the CDR3 is TGTGCCAGCAGCTTTGGAACGACAGGCCCTAATGAAAAACTGTTTTTT.